These 30 T cell receptor beta chains were all obtained from the same sample, sequenced in a study of blood T cell repertoires in COVID-19. TCRdb's table, derived via immunoSEQ multiplex PCR, lists solely in-frame clones and lacks some. The table has 150,000 or so clones, roughly 87% seen once. The sample consisted of PBMCs or T cells enriched from blood (not recorded which). These receptor sequences come from a human donor with acute COVID-19. The donor label of this sample is uncertain.

The chain is built from TRBV9 and TRBJ2-1; 8 bases fit TRBD1. Looked up from germline, CDR1 is SGDLS and CDR2 is YYNGEE. With 0 bases clipped from V and 4 bases from J, the junction kept 3 bases outside the gene matches. CDR3 length: 15 amino acids. The CDR3 DNA is TGTGCCAGCAGCGTAGGACAGGGGACTTACAATGAGCAGTTCTTC. As protein: CASSVGQGTYNEQFF. The full variable domain, in which reference TRBV9 and TRBJ2-1 provide the parts outside the CDR3, is DSGVTQTPKHLITATGQRVTLRCSPRSGDLSVYWYQQSLDQGLQFLIQYYNGEERAKGNILERFSAQQFPDLHSELNLSSLELGDSALYFCASSVGQGTYNEQFFGPGTRLTVL.

Here the CDR3 reads CASSPQMEGTGHNEQFF. The DNA of the CDR3 is TGTGCCAGCTCACCACAAATGGAGGGGACAGGGCACAATGAGCAGTTCTTC. V is TRBV18 and J is TRBJ2-1, with TRBD1 matching over 9 bases. Germline lookup yields CDR1 KGHSH and CDR2 LQKENI. V shed 1 base, J shed 5 bases, and the junction held 9 bases outside the gene matches. The CDR3 is 17 residues long. The full variable domain, in which reference TRBV18 and TRBJ2-1 provide the parts outside the CDR3, is NAGVMQNPRHLVRRRGQEARLRCSPMKGHSHVYWYRQLPEEGLKFMVYLQKENIIDESGMPKERFSAEFPKEGPSILRIQQVVRGDSAAYFCASSPQMEGTGHNEQFFGPGTRLTVL.

This clone occurred a few times. The chain joins TRBV5-6 to TRBJ1-2; 8 bases map to TRBD1. With 4 bases clipped from V and 4 bases from J, the junction kept 12 bases outside the gene matches. The germline CDR1 and CDR2 sequences are SGHDT and YYEEEE. The CDR3 covers 16 residues. The DNA of the CDR3 is TGTGCCAGCAGCCGCCTCGACTCGGACAGGGCCTATGGCTACACCTTC. Translating it yields CASSRLDSDRAYGYTF.

The chain joins TRBV2 to TRBJ1-2, with 9 nucleotides matching TRBD1. This CDR3 has 15 residues. The germline V gene encodes CDR1 SNHLY and CDR2 FYNNEI. V lost 6 bases and J lost 1; bases outside the gene matches: 6. The CDR3 DNA reads TGTGCCAGCAGGGACAGGGGTCCAGTTAACTATGGCTACACCTTC. Translation: CASRDRGPVNYGYTF.

The CDR3 coding sequence is TGTGCCAGCAGGGGGACAGGGCAATCCTACGAGCAGTACTTC. Its translation is CASRGTGQSYEQYF. The V and J genes are TRBV27 and TRBJ2-7; 9 positions agree with TRBD1. The V segment lost 6 bases and the J segment 1 base; nucleotides outside the gene matches: 4. Looked up from germline, CDR1 is MNHEY and CDR2 is SMNVEV (reference sequence). There are 14 residues in the CDR3.

The chain combines TRBV4-1 with TRBJ2-3; D is perhaps TRBD2 (5 bases). Germline V gene sequence: CDR1 MGHRA, CDR2 YSYEKL. The ends were cut back, 1 base at V and 1 base at J, with 12 bases in the middle. The CDR3 consists of 16 residues. Written as DNA, the CDR3 is TGCGCCAGCAGCCAAGTTTTACTAGTAGGCACAGATACGCAGTATTTT. Protein: CASSQVLLVGTDTQYF.

V is TRBV11-2 and J is TRBJ2-1; a weak D match, TRBD2 (5 bases). This CDR3 spans 13 amino acids. V lost 3 bases and J 9 bases, leaving 12 bases between the germline ends. Germline assignment: CDR1 SGHAT and CDR2 FQNNGV. CDR3 region: CASSFTSRGEQFF. CDR3 nucleotide sequence: TGTGCCAGCAGCTTCACTAGTCGGGGTGAGCAGTTCTTC.

The sample holds one count of this clone. The CDR3 region is CASSLRATGELFF. The CDR3 DNA follows: TGTGCCAGCAGCTTACGCGCCACCGGGGAGCTGTTTTTT. This sequence joins TRBV7-9 and TRBJ2-2; no reliable D call. This CDR3 has 13 residues. The germline gives CDR1 SEHNR, CDR2 FQNEAQ (reference sequence). V lost 2 bases, J lost 4 bases, and 5 bases lay in between.

This clone was counted a few times. This chain links TRBV9 with TRBJ1-2, with TRBD1 as a possible D gene (5 bases). Germline V gives CDR1 SGDLS, CDR2 YYNGEE. Trimming removed 0 bases from V and 3 bases from J, with 9 bases in between. This CDR3 contains 14 residues. The CDR3 spells CASSVDPGDYGYTF. CDR3 bases: TGTGCCAGCAGCGTAGATCCGGGGGACTATGGCTACACCTTC.

The chain is built from TRBV3-1 (or the pseudogene TRBV3-2) and TRBJ1-4; 7 bases match TRBD1. Germline trimming cut 0 bases from V and 5 bases from J; bases unmatched to any gene: 9. The CDR3 spans 17 residues. CDR1 and CDR2 from the germline V gene are LGHDT and YNNKEL (reference sequence). The CDR3 loop is CASSQERHRGPNEKLFF. In DNA form, the CDR3 reads TGTGCCAGCAGCCAAGAGAGGCACAGGGGTCCCAATGAAAAACTGTTTTTT.

Here the CDR3 reads CASSQATQETQYF. The CDR3 nucleotides are TGCGCCAGCAGCCAAGCTACCCAAGAGACCCAGTACTTC. The chain recombines TRBV4-1 with TRBJ2-5; D call uncertain. Deletions cut 1 base from V and 1 base from J, with 4 bases between. Germline CDR1 is MGHRA and CDR2 is YSYEKL. This CDR3 contains 13 residues.

A few counts support this clone. The chain carries TRBV24-1 and TRBJ1-2; the match to TRBD1 covers 8 bases. CDR1 KGHDR and CDR2 SFDVKD come from the germline V gene. Trimming cost V 2 bases and J 8 bases; bases outside gene matches: 15. The length of the CDR3 is 17 residues. This CDR3 is CATSDWETLDRVEGYTF. For the CDR3, the DNA is TGTGCCACCAGTGATTGGGAAACTTTGGACAGGGTGGAAGGCTACACCTTC.

This chain uses TRBV4-1 with TRBJ2-7, with 11 bases that match TRBD1. Unmatched junction bases numbered 4, after V lost 0 bases and J lost 3 bases. There are 16 residues in the CDR3. Germline lookup yields CDR1 MGHRA and CDR2 YSYEKL. The DNA for the CDR3 is TGCGCCAGCAGCCAAGATTGGACAGGGGGCTACTACGAGCAGTACTTC. Translating it yields CASSQDWTGGYYEQYF.

The J gene is TRBJ2-1, the V gene TRBV4-3; TRBD1 matches 8 bases. V was clipped by 4 bases and J by 0 bases; unmatched bases: 5. The CDR3 sequence is 16 residues long. The germline gives CDR1 LGHNA, CDR2 YSLEER. CDR3 in DNA: TGCGCCAGCAGCCCTCAGGGGGCAGTCTCCTACAATGAGCAGTTCTTC. Its protein product is CASSPQGAVSYNEQFF.

The V gene is TRBV4-1, the J gene TRBJ2-4; D call uncertain. Germline CDR1 reads MGHRA; CDR2 reads YSYEKL. V was shortened by 0 bases and J by 2 bases, with 8 bases between the two germline ends. This CDR3 is built from 15 residues. The CDR3 bases are TGCGCCAGCAGCCAAGACCGGCGGACCAAAAACATTCAGTACTTC. Translating gives CASSQDRRTKNIQYF.

This rearrangement joins TRBV7-3 to TRBJ2-5, with D maybe TRBD2 (6 bases). The CDR3 has 13 residues. V was cut by 7 bases and J by 5 bases, with 14 bases left in between. Looked up from germline, CDR1 is SGHTA and CDR2 is FQGTGA. CDR3 coding DNA: TGTGCCAGCACCACGGGGGTCGGGGAGACCCAGTACTTC. This translates into CASTTGVGETQYF.

V is TRBV30 and J is TRBJ2-1, with a tentative D call TRBD2 (7 bases). This CDR3 contains 17 residues. CDR1 and CDR2 from the germline V gene are GTSNPN and SVGIG (reference sequence). Trimming shortened V by 0 bases and J by 4 bases, and 19 bases separated the two germline ends. Here the CDR3 reads CAWSVGGGPRYYNEQFF. In nucleotides, the CDR3 is TGTGCCTGGAGTGTAGGCGGGGGCCCACGCTATTACAATGAGCAGTTCTTC.

The gene calls are TRBV21-1 and TRBJ1-5. TRBV21-1 is deemed a pseudogene. The CDR3 runs to 16 residues. The CDR3 region is CASSKEGVQEDQPQHF. CDR3 coding DNA: TGTGCCAGCAGCAAAGAAGGTGTGCAGGAGGATCAGCCCCAGCATTTT.

The V call is TRBV9, the J call TRBJ2-7; D unresolved. Between the trimmed V and J ends, which lost 0 bases and 0 bases, there was a span of 10 bases. CDR1 is SGDLS, CDR2 YYNGEE, per germline. This CDR3 contains 15 residues. In nucleotides, the CDR3 is TGTGCCAGCAGCGTAGGCCCAGGCCTCTCCTACGAGCAGTACTTC. This translates into CASSVGPGLSYEQYF.

The V gene is TRBV20-1, the J gene TRBJ1-5, with 8 bases fitting TRBD1. The germline V gene has CDR1 DFQATT and CDR2 SNEGSKA (reference sequence). Losses at the gene ends were 4 bases for V and 7 bases for J; bases not matched to a gene: 3. The CDR3 is made up of 12 amino acids. This chain's CDR3 is CSAIDRGQPQHF. The CDR3, as DNA: TGCAGTGCTATTGACAGGGGCCAGCCCCAGCATTTT.

The CDR3 nucleotides are TGTGCCAGCAGTCGACAGGGTCAGGTTGGTAATGAGCAGTTCTTC. Residues: CASSRQGQVGNEQFF. This chain uses TRBV3-1 (or the pseudogene TRBV3-2) with TRBJ2-1; 7 bases line up with TRBD1. Germline loops: CDR1 LGHDT, CDR2 YNNKEL (reference sequence). This CDR3 is built from 15 residues. V gave up 6 bases and J gave up 7 bases; unmatched junction bases: 12.

The rearrangement uses TRBV7-9 and TRBJ1-1, with TRBD1 matching over 9 bases. This CDR3 has 15 residues. J lost 1 base, V lost 5 bases, and 5 bases had no gene match. Germline V gene sequence: CDR1 SEHNR, CDR2 FQNEAQ (reference sequence). CDR3 amino acids: CASSLGTGRNTEAFF. DNA for the CDR3: TGTGCCAGCAGCCTTGGGACAGGGCGGAACACTGAAGCTTTCTTT.

This rearrangement joins TRBV10-3 to TRBJ2-1; 13 positions match TRBD2. J lost 3 bases, V lost 8 bases, and 4 bases had no gene match. There are 15 residues in the CDR3. Germline CDR1 ENHRY, CDR2 SYGVKD. The CDR3 DNA reads as TGTGCCATCGGGACTAGCGGGGCCGTCTACAATGAGCAGTTCTTC. Its protein product is CAIGTSGAVYNEQFF.

The CDR3 reads CASSSGGDNEQFF. The CDR3, as DNA: TGTGCCAGCTCTAGCGGGGGGGACAATGAGCAGTTCTTC. The chain recombines TRBV19 with TRBJ2-1; 12 bases fit TRBD2. In germline, CDR1 is LNHDA, CDR2 SQIVND (reference sequence). V gave up 9 bases and J gave up 5 bases; unmatched junction bases: 2. The CDR3 length is 13 residues.

The genes are TRBV29-1 and TRBJ2-7; tentatively, D is TRBD1 (6 bases). Germline V gene lookup returns CDR1 SQVTM and CDR2 ANQGSEA. There are 15 residues in the CDR3. Trimming removed 1 base from V and 5 bases from J, with 18 bases in between. The CDR3 protein is CSVEAPSGDTHEQYF. Here the CDR3 DNA reads TGCAGCGTTGAAGCCCCGTCCGGGGACACCCACGAGCAGTACTTC.

This clone was seen more than once but under ten times. CDR3 bases: TGTGCCAGCAGTGAACTGGGGGGGGAGACCCAGTACTTC. This sequence encodes CASSELGGETQYF. This chain uses TRBV2 with TRBJ2-5; 7 nucleotides agree with TRBD2. The CDR3 consists of 13 residues. V dropped 2 bases and J dropped 5; count of bases not matched to a gene: 2. Germline lookup yields CDR1 SNHLY and CDR2 FYNNEI.

This clone has just one count. The CDR3 region has the DNA TGCGCCAGCAGCTTGGAGGGGGCAGAAACTGAAGCTTTCTTT. Translated, it gives CASSLEGAETEAFF. The rearrangement links TRBV5-1 to TRBJ1-1; TRBD1 matches at 7 bases. The V gene's germline CDR1 is SGHRS and CDR2 YFSETQ. This CDR3 comprises 14 residues. V shed 0 bases and J 5 bases; nucleotides not matched to a gene: 4.

This chain joins TRBV3-1 (or the pseudogene TRBV3-2) and TRBJ2-3; the match to TRBD2 covers 7 bases. This CDR3 comprises 17 residues. Germline V gene data show CDR1 as LGHDT and CDR2 as YNNKEL (reference sequence). Trimming at V came to 0 bases and at J to 4 bases, leaving 10 bases not matched to a gene. The CDR3 bases are TGTGCCAGCAGCCAAGATGGGGAGCGGGGAGAATCAGATACGCAGTATTTT. This translates into CASSQDGERGESDTQYF.

Remarks on this clone: Other nucleotide sequences from this sample produce the same CDR3. The chain has TRBV4-3 and TRBJ1-2, with TRBD1 matching over 9 bases. Per the germline V gene, CDR1 is LGHNA and CDR2 is YSLEER. The V segment lost 2 bases and the J segment 8 bases; nucleotides outside the gene matches: 15. CDR3 length: 17 amino acids. CDR3 nucleotides: TGCGCCAGCAGCCAACCCGGGGTTCCGGGACAGGGAGGCGGCTACACCTTC. Translating gives CASSQPGVPGQGGGYTF.

V and J are TRBV7-9 and TRBJ2-2, with TRBD1 identical over 7 bases. CDR3 size: 14 residues. The ends lost 5 bases at V and 4 bases at J; junction bases unmatched: 4. Germline values: CDR1 SEHNR, CDR2 FQNEAQ (reference sequence). The DNA for the CDR3 is TGTGCCAGCAGCCGACAGGGCACCACCGGGGAGCTGTTTTTT. This codes for CASSRQGTTGELFF.